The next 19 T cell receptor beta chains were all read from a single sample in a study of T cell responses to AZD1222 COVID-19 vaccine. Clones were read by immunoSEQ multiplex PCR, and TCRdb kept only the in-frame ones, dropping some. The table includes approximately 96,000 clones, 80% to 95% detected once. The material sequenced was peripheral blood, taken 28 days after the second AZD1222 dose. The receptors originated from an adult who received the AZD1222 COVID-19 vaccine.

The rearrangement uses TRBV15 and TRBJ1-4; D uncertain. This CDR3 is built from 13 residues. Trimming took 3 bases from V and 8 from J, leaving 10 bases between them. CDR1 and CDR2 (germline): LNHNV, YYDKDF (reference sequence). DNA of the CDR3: TGTGCCACCAGCAGGCTGTCGTTCGAAAAACTGTTTTTT. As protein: CATSRLSFEKLFF.

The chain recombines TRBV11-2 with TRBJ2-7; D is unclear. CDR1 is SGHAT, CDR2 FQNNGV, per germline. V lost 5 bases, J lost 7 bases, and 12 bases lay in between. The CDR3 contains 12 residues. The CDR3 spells CASSHINEEQYF. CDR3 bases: TGTGCCAGCAGCCACATAAACGAGGAGCAGTACTTC.

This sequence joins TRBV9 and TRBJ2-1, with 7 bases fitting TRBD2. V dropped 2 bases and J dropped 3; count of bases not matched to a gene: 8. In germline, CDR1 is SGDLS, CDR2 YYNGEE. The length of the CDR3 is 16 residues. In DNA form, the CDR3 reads TGTGCCAGCAGCGTTTCTGGCTCGGGAGGCTACAATGAGCAGTTCTTC. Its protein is CASSVSGSGGYNEQFF.

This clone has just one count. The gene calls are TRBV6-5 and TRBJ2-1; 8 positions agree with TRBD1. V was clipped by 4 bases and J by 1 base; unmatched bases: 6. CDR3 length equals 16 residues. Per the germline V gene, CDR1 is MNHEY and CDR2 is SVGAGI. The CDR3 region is CASSSGQGRSYNEQFF. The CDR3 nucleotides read TGTGCCAGCAGTTCCGGACAGGGAAGGTCCTACAATGAGCAGTTCTTC.

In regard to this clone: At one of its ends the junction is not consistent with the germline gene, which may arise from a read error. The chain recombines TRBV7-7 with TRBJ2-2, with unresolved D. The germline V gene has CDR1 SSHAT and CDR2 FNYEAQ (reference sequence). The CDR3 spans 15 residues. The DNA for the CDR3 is TGTGCTAGCAGCTTAGGTAGTTGGGACACCGGGGAGCTGTTTTTT. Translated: CASSLGSWDTGELFF.

CDR3 nucleotides: TGCGCCAGCAGCCAAGGGTGGGGTGAGACCCAGTACTTC. Its translation: CASSQGWGETQYF. The rearrangement uses TRBV4-1 and TRBJ2-5; D gene unclear. Trimming stripped 1 base from V and 5 bases from J, with 8 bases between. This CDR3 region has 13 residues. CDR1 MGHRA and CDR2 YSYEKL come from the germline V gene.

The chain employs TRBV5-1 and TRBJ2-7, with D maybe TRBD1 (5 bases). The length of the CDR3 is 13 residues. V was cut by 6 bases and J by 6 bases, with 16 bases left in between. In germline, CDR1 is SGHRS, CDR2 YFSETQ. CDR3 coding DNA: TGCGCCAGCAACAAGGGGCCTACCCTCGAGCAGTACTTC. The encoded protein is CASNKGPTLEQYF.

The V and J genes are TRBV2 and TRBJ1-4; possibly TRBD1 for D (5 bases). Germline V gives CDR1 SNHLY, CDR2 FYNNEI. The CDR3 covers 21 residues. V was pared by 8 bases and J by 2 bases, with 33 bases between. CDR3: CASSGLSMGVISGSTNEKLFF. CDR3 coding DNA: TGTGCCAGCTCGGGACTTTCTATGGGGGTAATAAGTGGGTCGACTAATGAAAAACTGTTTTTT.

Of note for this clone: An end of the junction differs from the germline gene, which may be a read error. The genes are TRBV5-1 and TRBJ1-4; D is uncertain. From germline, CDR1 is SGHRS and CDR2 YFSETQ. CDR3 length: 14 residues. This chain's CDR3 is CASRLEGPSEKLFF. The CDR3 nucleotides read TGCGCCAGCAGATTGGAAGGGCCCAGCGAAAAACTGTTTTTT.

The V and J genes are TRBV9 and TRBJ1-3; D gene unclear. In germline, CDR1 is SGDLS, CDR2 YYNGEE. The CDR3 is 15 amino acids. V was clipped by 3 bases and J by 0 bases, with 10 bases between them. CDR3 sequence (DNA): TGTGCCAGCAGCGATCAAATGGGCTCTGGAAACACCATATATTTT. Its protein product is CASSDQMGSGNTIYF.

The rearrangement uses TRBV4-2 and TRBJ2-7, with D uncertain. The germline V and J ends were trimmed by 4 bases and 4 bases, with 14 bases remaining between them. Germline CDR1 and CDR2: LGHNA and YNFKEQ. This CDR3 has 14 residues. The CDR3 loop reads CASSPELGPYEQYF. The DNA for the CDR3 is TGTGCCAGCAGCCCAGAATTAGGCCCATACGAGCAGTACTTC.

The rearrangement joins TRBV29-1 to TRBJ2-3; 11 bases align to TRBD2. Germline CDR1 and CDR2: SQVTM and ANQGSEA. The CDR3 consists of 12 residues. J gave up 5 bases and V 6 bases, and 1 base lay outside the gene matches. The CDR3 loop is CSVTSGVDTQYF. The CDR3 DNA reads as TGCAGCGTGACTAGCGGGGTAGATACGCAGTATTTT.

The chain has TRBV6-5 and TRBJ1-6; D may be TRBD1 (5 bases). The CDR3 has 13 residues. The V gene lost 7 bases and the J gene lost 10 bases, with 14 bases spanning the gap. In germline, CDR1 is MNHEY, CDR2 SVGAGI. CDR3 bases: TGTGCCAGCAAGGGGCAGGGAGTCTCACCCCTCCACTTT. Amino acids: CASKGQGVSPLHF.

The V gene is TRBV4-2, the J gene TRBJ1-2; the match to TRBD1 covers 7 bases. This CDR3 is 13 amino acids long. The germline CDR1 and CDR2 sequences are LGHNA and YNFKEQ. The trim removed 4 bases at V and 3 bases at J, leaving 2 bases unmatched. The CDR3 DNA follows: TGTGCCAGCAGCCTCACAGGGGACTATGGCTACACCTTC. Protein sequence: CASSLTGDYGYTF.

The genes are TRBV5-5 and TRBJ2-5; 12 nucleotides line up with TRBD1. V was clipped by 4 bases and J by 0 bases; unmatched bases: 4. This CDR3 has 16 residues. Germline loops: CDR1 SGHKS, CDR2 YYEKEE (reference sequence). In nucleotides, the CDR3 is TGTGCCAGCAGCCCTGGGACAGGGGGCTACCAAGAGACCCAGTACTTC. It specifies CASSPGTGGYQETQYF.

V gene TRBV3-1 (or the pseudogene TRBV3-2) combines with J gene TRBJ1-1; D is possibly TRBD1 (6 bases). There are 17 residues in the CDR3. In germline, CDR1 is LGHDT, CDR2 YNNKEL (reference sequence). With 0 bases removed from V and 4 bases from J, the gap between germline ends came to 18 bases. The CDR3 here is CASSQEGPGESFTEAFF. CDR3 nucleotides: TGTGCCAGCAGCCAAGAGGGCCCAGGGGAGTCGTTCACTGAAGCTTTCTTT.

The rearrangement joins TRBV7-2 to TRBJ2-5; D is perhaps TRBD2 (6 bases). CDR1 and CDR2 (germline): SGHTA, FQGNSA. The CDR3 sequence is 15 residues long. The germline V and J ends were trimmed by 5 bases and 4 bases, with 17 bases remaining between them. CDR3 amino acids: CASSRLGGVSETQYF. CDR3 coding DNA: TGTGCCAGCAGCCGTCTCGGGGGTGTGTCAGAGACCCAGTACTTC.

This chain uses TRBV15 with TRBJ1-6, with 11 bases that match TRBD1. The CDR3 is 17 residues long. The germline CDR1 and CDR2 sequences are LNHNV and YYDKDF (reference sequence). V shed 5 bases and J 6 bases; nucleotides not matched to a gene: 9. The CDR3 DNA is TGTGCCACCAGCGGCGATTTGGACAGGGGGCGTAATTCACCCCTCCACTTT. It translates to CATSGDLDRGRNSPLHF. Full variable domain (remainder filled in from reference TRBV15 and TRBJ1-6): DAMVIQNPRYQVTQFGKPVTLSCSQTLNHNVMYWYQQKSSQAPKLLFHYYDKDFNNEADTPDNFQSRRPNTSFCFLDIRSPGLGDTAMYLCATSGDLDRGRNSPLHFGNGTRLTVT.

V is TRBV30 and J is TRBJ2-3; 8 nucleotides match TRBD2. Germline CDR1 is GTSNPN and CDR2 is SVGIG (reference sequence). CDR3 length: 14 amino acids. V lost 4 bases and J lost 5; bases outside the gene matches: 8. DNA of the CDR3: TGTGCCTGGACCAATAAGGCGGGGGGAGATACGCAGTATTTT. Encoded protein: CAWTNKAGGDTQYF.